The text below deals with one T cell receptor (beta chain). The antigen is unknown. The sample originates from a study of T cell responses to AZD1222 COVID-19 vaccine. The table came from immunoSEQ multiplex PCR; TCRdb's copy has only in-frame clones and leaves some out. The sample includes some 130,000 clones, approximately 92% of them seen just once. General study findings and limits: Spike as a whole was targeted by vaccine-associated CD4 TCRs, dominant at 160-218 and 743-854.

This CDR3 has 16 amino acids. The germline CDR1 and CDR2 sequences are KGHSH and LQKENI. Trimming left V 6 bases short and J 0 bases short, with 15 bases between. The source is an adult who received the AZD1222 COVID-19 vaccine. Sequencing was performed on peripheral blood, taken 28 days after the second AZD1222 dose. This chain uses TRBV18 with TRBJ1-3, with D unclear. CDR3 in DNA: TGTGCCAGCTCCCCGCAGGATGCCGACTCTGGAAACACCATATATTTT. Translated, it gives CASSPQDADSGNTIYF. The variable domain in full, with the rest retrieved from reference TRBV18 and TRBJ1-3, is NAGVMQNPRHLVRRRGQEARLRCSPMKGHSHVYWYRQLPEEGLKFMVYLQKENIIDESGMPKERFSAEFPKEGPSILRIQQVVRGDSAAYFCASSPQDADSGNTIYFGEGSWLTVV.